This T cell receptor (beta chain) stems from a study of siplizumab effects on memory and regulatory T cells. Details on this clone: The target antigen is unknown.

Profiled with immunoSEQ multiplex PCR; TCRdb holds only in-frame clones, not every one. The table includes some 110,000 clones, roughly 93% detected once. Germline values: CDR1 SGHRS, CDR2 YFSETQ. The V and J ends lost 0 bases and 5 bases, in that order; junction bases with no gene match: 0. There are 14 residues in the CDR3. Study conclusions and caveats: Naive T cells were seen as more diverse than memory cells and as major alloresponse contributors. Sequences below about 10^-5 frequency were poorly captured. As a result, only a minor fraction of alloreactive clones mapped to unstimulated subsets. Siplizumab led to significantly less abundant alloreactive sequences that could be traced back to unstimulated CD4+ memory cells. Roughly 75-97% of proliferating CD4+ or CD8+ clones lacked an assignable naive or memory phenotype.

The clonotype originates from a human donor in good health. Sample: Tregs sorted from blood. This rearrangement joins TRBV5-1 to TRBJ2-2, with 8 bases that match TRBD2. The CDR3 DNA is TGCGCCAGCAGCTTGGTAGCGGGGACCGGGGAGCTGTTTTTT. This sequence encodes CASSLVAGTGELFF.